The 11 T cell receptor beta chains given below trace back to one sample, sequenced in a study of CD8 T cells in ankylosing spondylitis. TCRdb processed the 5' RACE reads anew with MiXCR; each CDR3 protein has one entry. The table shows tens of thousands of distinct CDR3 sequences, with over 6.5% occurring only once. Material for sequencing was blood. The receptors originated from a male donor with ankylosing spondylitis or in good health (not recorded which).

This clonotype was recorded many times. The chain uses TRBV12-3 or TRBV12-4 and TRBJ2-7; D gene ambiguous. The CDR3 sequence is 12 residues long. Trimming removed 3 bases from V and 7 bases from J, with 10 bases in between. CDR3 sequence reads: CASSFDLGEQYV. The CDR3 nucleotides read TGTGCCAGCAGTTTCGACTTGGGGGAGCAGTACGTC.

This clonotype has more than one count but fewer than ten. The CDR3 loop is CASSQLSGATDTQYF. The CDR3 nucleotides read TGTGCCAGCAGCCAACTGAGCGGGGCCACAGATACGCAGTATTTT. This rearrangement joins TRBV4-2 to TRBJ2-3; 7 bases are a match to TRBD2. With 2 bases clipped from V and 2 bases from J, the junction kept 4 bases outside the gene matches. This CDR3 is 15 amino acids long. Looked up from germline, CDR1 is LGHNA and CDR2 is YNFKEQ.

This clonotype has a handful of counts. The CDR3 loop is CSAEIRGQPSGIQYF. The DNA of the CDR3 is TGCAGTGCGGAAATTCGGGGACAGCCTTCTGGCATTCAGTACTTC. V is TRBV20-1 and J is TRBJ2-4; 7 bases align to TRBD1. The germline CDR1 and CDR2 sequences are DFQATT and SNEGSKA (reference sequence). This CDR3 region has 15 residues. V was clipped by 6 bases and J by 9 bases; unmatched bases: 17.

This clonotype was seen only a few times. The J gene is TRBJ2-7, the V gene TRBV10-3; 12 positions match TRBD2. The CDR3 sequence is 13 residues long. Per the germline V gene, CDR1 is ENHRY and CDR2 is SYGVKD. Trimming cost V 7 bases and J 6 bases; bases outside gene matches: 4. CDR3 bases: TGTGCCATCATGATGACTAGCGGGAGCGAGCAGTACTTC. Translating gives CAIMMTSGSEQYF.

This clonotype was counted only a few times. V is TRBV20-1 and J is TRBJ1-1, with TRBD1 identical over 10 bases. There are 15 residues in the CDR3. Germline assignment: CDR1 DFQATT and CDR2 SNEGSKA (reference sequence). CDR3 DNA sequence: TGCAGCGCACCCCCGTTAGACAGGGGGCGAGGTGAAGCTTTCTTT. It specifies CSAPPLDRGRGEAFF.

The chain is built from TRBV30 and TRBJ2-3; no firm D call. Germline CDR1 and CDR2: GTSNPN and SVGIG (reference sequence). The V and J ends lost 0 bases and 4 bases respectively, with 5 bases between them. The CDR3 is made up of 12 amino acids. The CDR3: CAWSVRADTQYF. CDR3 sequence (DNA): TGTGCCTGGAGTGTACGGGCAGATACGCAGTATTTT.

This clonotype was found many times. Here the CDR3 reads CAIPPPGGDHTGELFF. For the CDR3, the DNA is TGTGCCATCCCCCCCCCGGGGGGGGACCACACCGGGGAGCTGTTTTTT. The chain carries TRBV10-3 and TRBJ2-2, with 8 bases matching TRBD2. Trimming cost V 8 bases and J 3 bases; bases outside gene matches: 11. Germline lookup yields CDR1 ENHRY and CDR2 SYGVKD. The CDR3 totals 16 residues.

The rearrangement links TRBV2 to TRBJ2-2, with 10 bases lining up with TRBD1. The CDR3 has 14 amino acids. Germline trimming cut 8 bases from V and 5 bases from J; bases unmatched to any gene: 5. CDR1 and CDR2 (germline): SNHLY, FYNNEI. The CDR3 region is CASRDRGLTGELFF. In DNA, the CDR3 is TGTGCCAGCCGGGACAGGGGTTTAACCGGGGAGCTGTTTTTT.

A few counts support this clonotype. This chain links TRBV2 with TRBJ2-7; no definite D call. The CDR3 spans 13 residues. Germline V gene data show CDR1 as SNHLY and CDR2 as FYNNEI. V dropped 3 bases and J dropped 3 bases, with 9 bases sitting between them. CDR3 region: CASSEGQNYEQYV. CDR3 in DNA: TGTGCCAGCAGTGAGGGTCAGAACTACGAGCAGTACGTC.

In this sample, this clonotype turned up a few times. The V and J genes are TRBV29-1 and TRBJ2-1, with D perhaps matching TRBD2 (5 bases). CDR1 and CDR2 from the germline V gene are SQVTM and ANQGSEA. CDR3 length: 11 residues. Trimming stripped 6 bases from V and 7 bases from J, with 10 bases between. The CDR3 spells CSVGPGNEQFF. In DNA, the CDR3 is TGCAGCGTGGGTCCGGGGAATGAGCAGTTCTTC.

This clonotype was recorded many times. This rearrangement joins TRBV29-1 to TRBJ2-3; no definite D call. The ends were cut back, 7 bases at V and 0 bases at J, with 11 bases in the middle. CDR1 and CDR2 from the germline V gene are SQVTM and ANQGSEA. This CDR3 contains 13 residues. For the CDR3, the DNA is TGCAGCGCCACCGTGGGAAGCACAGATACGCAGTATTTT. Amino acid sequence: CSATVGSTDTQYF.